The source of this TCR beta chain is a study of OX40 agonist ivuxolimab in advanced cancers. Findings of the study overall: It was not determined which antigens were specifically recognized by the peripheral T cells that had undergone clonal expansion. CD4+ and CD8+ blood T cells expanded clonally by week 6 at 0.1 to 3.0 mg/kg.

To note about this clone: Its target is unknown.

Produced via immunoSEQ multiplex PCR; TCRdb's table is partial and in-frame only. Among over 55,000 clones listed, about 90% were seen once. This CDR3 spans 18 amino acids. Germline V gene data show CDR1 as LGHNA and CDR2 as YNFKEQ. With 1 base clipped from V and 0 bases from J, the junction kept 3 bases outside the gene matches. The clonotype was recovered from an adult with an advanced solid tumor such as melanoma, head and neck, liver or kidney cancer. The sample consisted of CD4+ or CD8+ T cells sorted from blood, taken in a trial of the OX40 agonist ivuxolimab. J is TRBJ2-3 and V is TRBV4-2, with 14 nucleotides matching TRBD2. DNA for the CDR3: TGTGCCAGCAGCCAAGGACTAGCGGGAGGGCCAAGCACAGATACGCAGTATTTT. It encodes CASSQGLAGGPSTDTQYF.